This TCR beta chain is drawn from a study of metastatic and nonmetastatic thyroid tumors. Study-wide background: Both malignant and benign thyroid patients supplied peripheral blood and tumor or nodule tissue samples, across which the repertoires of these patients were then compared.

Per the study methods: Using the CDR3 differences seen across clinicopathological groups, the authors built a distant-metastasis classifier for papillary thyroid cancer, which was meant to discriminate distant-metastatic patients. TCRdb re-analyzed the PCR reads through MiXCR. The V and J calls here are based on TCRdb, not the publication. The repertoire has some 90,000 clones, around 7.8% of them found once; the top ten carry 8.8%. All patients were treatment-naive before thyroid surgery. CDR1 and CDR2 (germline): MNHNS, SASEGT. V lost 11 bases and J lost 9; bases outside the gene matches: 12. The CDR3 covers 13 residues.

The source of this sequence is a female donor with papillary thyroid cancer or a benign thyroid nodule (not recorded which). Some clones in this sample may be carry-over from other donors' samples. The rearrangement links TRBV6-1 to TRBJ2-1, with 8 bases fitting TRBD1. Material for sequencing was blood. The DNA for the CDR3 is TGTGCCGGCTATGGGGCAGGGGGCGGTGAGCAGTTCTTC. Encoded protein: CAGYGAGGGEQFF.